This T cell receptor beta chain was retrieved from a study of blood T cell repertoires in COVID-19. The CDR3 is made up of 14 amino acids. Deletions cut 0 bases from V and 2 bases from J, with 8 bases between. Germline lookup yields CDR1 SGHNT and CDR2 YYREEE (reference sequence). Followed over time, Seattle patients had been enrolled while infection was active. Authors' methods: The authors estimated nucleated cell counts from reference gene primer amplification. Sequencing was performed with immunoSEQ multiplex PCR; in TCRdb, only in-frame clones are kept and a portion is missing. V and J calls and clone size are those listed in that table; D and trimming were worked out from the DNA. The data show around 150,000 clones, approximately 95% seen once.

The receptor was isolated from a woman aged 55-69 years with COVID-19, enrolled during active disease. V and J are TRBV5-4 and TRBJ1-2; D not resolved. The sample was peripheral blood. In DNA form, the CDR3 reads TGTGCCAGCAGCTTGGACGGTAAAAACTATGGCTACACCTTC. Translating gives CASSLDGKNYGYTF.